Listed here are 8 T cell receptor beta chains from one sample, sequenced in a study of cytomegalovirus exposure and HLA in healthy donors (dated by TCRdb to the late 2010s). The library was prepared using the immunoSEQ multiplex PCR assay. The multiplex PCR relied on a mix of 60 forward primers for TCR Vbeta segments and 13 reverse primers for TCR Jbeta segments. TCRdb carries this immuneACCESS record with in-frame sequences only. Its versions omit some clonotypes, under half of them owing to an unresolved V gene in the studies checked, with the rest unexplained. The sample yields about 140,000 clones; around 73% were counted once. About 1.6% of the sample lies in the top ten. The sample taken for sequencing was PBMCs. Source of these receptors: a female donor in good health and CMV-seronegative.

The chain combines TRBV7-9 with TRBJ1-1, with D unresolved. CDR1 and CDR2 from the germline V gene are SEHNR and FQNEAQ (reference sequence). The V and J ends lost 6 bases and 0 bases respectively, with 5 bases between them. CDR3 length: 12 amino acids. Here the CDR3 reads CASRPVNTEAFF. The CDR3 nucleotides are TGTGCCAGCAGACCGGTGAACACTGAAGCTTTCTTT.

The CDR3 sequence: CAWSAPPMLAGEQYF. Here the CDR3 DNA reads TGTGCCTGGAGTGCCCCCCCTATGTTAGCGGGGGAGCAGTACTTC. The chain links TRBV30 to TRBJ2-7; TRBD2 matches at 8 bases. The germline gives CDR1 GTSNPN, CDR2 SVGIG (reference sequence). This CDR3 is 15 amino acids long. J was trimmed by 7 bases and V by 1 base; bases with no gene match: 12.

CDR3 in DNA: TGTGCCAGCATCGGACGGGATAGCAATCAGCCCCAGCATTTT. Its translation: CASIGRDSNQPQHF. This sequence joins TRBV6-6 and TRBJ1-5; D gene uncertain. CDR1 is MNHNY and CDR2 is SVGAGI in the germline V gene (reference sequence). The V end lost 7 bases, the J end lost 0 bases, and 10 bases lay between the germline ends. There are 14 residues in the CDR3.

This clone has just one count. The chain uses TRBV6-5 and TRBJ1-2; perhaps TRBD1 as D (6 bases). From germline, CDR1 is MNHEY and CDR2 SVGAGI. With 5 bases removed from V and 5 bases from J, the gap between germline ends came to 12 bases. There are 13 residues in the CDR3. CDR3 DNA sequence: TGTGCCAGCAGTATAGGACAGATTTATGGCTACACCTTC. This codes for CASSIGQIYGYTF.

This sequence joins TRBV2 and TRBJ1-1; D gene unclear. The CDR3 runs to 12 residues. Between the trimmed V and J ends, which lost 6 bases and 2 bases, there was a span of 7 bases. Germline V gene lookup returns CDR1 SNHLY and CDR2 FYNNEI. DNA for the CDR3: TGTGCCAGCAGACGACTCAACACTGAAGCTTTCTTT. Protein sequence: CASRRLNTEAFF.

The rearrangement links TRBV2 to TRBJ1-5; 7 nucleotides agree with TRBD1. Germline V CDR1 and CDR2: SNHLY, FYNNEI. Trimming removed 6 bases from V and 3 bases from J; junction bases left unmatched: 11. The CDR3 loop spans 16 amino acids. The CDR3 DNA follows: TGTGCCAGCAGGCCCTCCGGGACAGTAGTCAATCAGCCCCAGCATTTT. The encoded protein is CASRPSGTVVNQPQHF.

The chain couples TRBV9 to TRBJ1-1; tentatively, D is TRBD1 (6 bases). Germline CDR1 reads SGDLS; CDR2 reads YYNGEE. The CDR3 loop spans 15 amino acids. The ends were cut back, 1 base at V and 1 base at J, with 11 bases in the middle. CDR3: CASSVRGAGNTEAFF. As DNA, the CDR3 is TGTGCCAGCAGCGTACGGGGGGCTGGGAACACTGAAGCTTTCTTT.

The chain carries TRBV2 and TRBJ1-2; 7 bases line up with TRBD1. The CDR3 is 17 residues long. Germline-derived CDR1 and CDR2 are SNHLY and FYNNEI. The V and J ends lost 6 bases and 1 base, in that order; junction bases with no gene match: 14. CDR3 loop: CASSEPGDSRFNYGYTF. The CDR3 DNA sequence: TGTGCCAGCAGCGAACCGGGGGACAGCAGATTTAACTATGGCTACACCTTC.